The source of this T cell receptor beta chain is a study of cytotoxic CD8 clonotypes in ibrutinib-treated CLL. Study-level findings and limits: A rise in clonality was seen at ibrutinib response, and a fall back toward baseline was seen at progression. At the start, clonality exceeded age-matched healthy donors and followed circulating CD8+ T-cell counts. Public clonotypes were seen rarely and were contracted or stable on treatment.

CDR3 length equals 15 residues. Trimming pared 1 base from V and 6 bases from J, leaving 14 bases between. The V gene's germline CDR1 is SGHRS and CDR2 YFSETQ. Generated by immunoSEQ multiplex PCR, the TCRdb table keeps only in-frame clones and is missing some. The sample carries approximately 170,000 clones, about 88% recorded once. There are a few counts of this clone. What it binds is not known. Sequenced here: PBMCs, sampled at disease progression, from a patient treated with ibrutinib. This sequence was found in a human donor with chronic lymphocytic leukemia. The chain joins TRBV5-1 to TRBJ2-1; D is ambiguous. CDR3 amino acids: CASSLKTPLGNEQFF. In DNA, the CDR3 is TGCGCCAGCAGCTTGAAGACTCCCCTTGGCAATGAGCAGTTCTTC.